This entry lists 6 T cell receptor beta chains sequenced from one sample in a study of T cells in Graves' hyperthyroidism and ophthalmopathy. Amplified regions were TCR beta CDR3 sequences from RNA transcripts. Researchers ran a first-round RT-PCR on the TCR CDR3 using the HTBI primer set. TCRdb fed the multiplex PCR reads into MiXCR, producing one record per CDR3 protein. The sample lists about 500,000 distinct CDR3 sequences, roughly 17% occurring once. Material for sequencing was blood. The receptors come from a young woman with Graves' ophthalmopathy.

The chain couples TRBV19 to TRBJ2-1, with D maybe TRBD2 (6 bases). This CDR3 is built from 14 residues. Germline-derived CDR1 and CDR2 are LNHDA and SQIVND (reference sequence). Deletions cut 10 bases from V and 3 bases from J, with 16 bases between. CDR3 residues: CAKGGVVGYNEQFF. Written as DNA, the CDR3 is TGTGCCAAAGGAGGGGTTGTGGGCTACAATGAGCAGTTCTTC.

This clonotype was picked up many times. The rearrangement uses TRBV7-2 and TRBJ2-3; tentatively, D is TRBD2 (6 bases). This CDR3 comprises 12 residues. The germline CDR1 and CDR2 sequences are SGHTA and FQGNSA. V was pared by 1 base and J by 9 bases, with 8 bases between. CDR3 sequence reads: CASSLGAGTQYF. The CDR3 nucleotides read TGTGCCAGCAGCTTAGGGGCGGGGACGCAGTATTTT.

The chain couples TRBV19 to TRBJ1-5; D gene ambiguous. The ends were cut back, 5 bases at V and 1 base at J, with 9 bases in the middle. Germline V CDR1 and CDR2: LNHDA, SQIVND (reference sequence). There are 14 residues in the CDR3. This chain's CDR3 is CASSHRRSNQPQHF. Here the CDR3 DNA reads TGTGCCAGTAGTCATCGGAGGAGCAATCAGCCCCAGCATTTT.

Ten or more counts support this clonotype. The rearrangement uses TRBV9 and TRBJ1-2; D unresolved. Germline-derived CDR1 and CDR2 are SGDLS and YYNGEE. The CDR3 runs 11 residues. Between the trimmed V and J ends, which lost 7 bases and 6 bases, there was a span of 10 bases. The DNA for the CDR3 is TGTGCCAGCGACCAGTTGGATGGCTACACCTTC. This sequence encodes CASDQLDGYTF.

As regards this clonotype: A much larger clone lies one base from this, so it may be a read error. V usage is TRBV7-6 and J usage is TRBJ2-3; 7 nucleotides match TRBD1. Germline CDR1 and CDR2: SGHVS and FNYEAQ. The ends lost 1 base at V and 2 bases at J; junction bases unmatched: 6. CDR3 length equals 16 residues. The CDR3 reads CASSLGRDSLTDTQYF. The CDR3 region has the DNA TGTGCCAGCAGCTTAGGAAGGGACAGCCTCACAGATACGCAGTATTTT.

The rearrangement uses TRBV29-1 and TRBJ1-3; D call uncertain. The V end was cut by 6 bases, the J end by 4 bases, with 16 bases between. In germline, CDR1 is SQVTM, CDR2 ANQGSEA. The CDR3 is made up of 14 amino acids. In nucleotides, the CDR3 is TGCAGCGTCAACCATGGGGTGGGCGGAAACACCATATATTTT. This sequence encodes CSVNHGVGGNTIYF.